This TCR beta chain was found in a study of Graves' ophthalmopathy and Graves' hyperthyroidism. TCR beta CDR3 regions were amplified from RNA transcripts. HTBI-primed RT-PCR formed the first round, and a multiplex PCR formed the second. TCRdb itself ran the multiplex PCR reads through MiXCR, one entry per CDR3 protein. The data hold 300,000 to 450,000 distinct CDR3 sequences, with about 18% observed a single time. Ophthalmopathy not arising within 18 months of follow-up defined hyperthyroidism as stable. Excluded were patients with other autoimmune diseases, uncontrolled infections, pregnancy or lactation. PBMCs were isolated by Ficoll-Paque density gradient centrifugation, using about 9.5 ml of fresh peripheral blood as the starting material. V gave up 2 bases and J gave up 4 bases; unmatched junction bases: 11. The CDR3 is 16 amino acids. CDR1 and CDR2 (germline): MGHRA, YSYEKL. In its sample, this clonotype was seen many times.

The specimen sequenced was peripheral blood. The chain couples TRBV4-1 to TRBJ2-7, with TRBD1 matching 7 bases. The source is an adult woman with stable Graves' hyperthyroidism. The CDR3 protein is CASSQLHRGIGYEQYF. The CDR3 DNA is TGCGCCAGCAGCCAACTTCACAGGGGTATCGGTTACGAGCAGTACTTC.